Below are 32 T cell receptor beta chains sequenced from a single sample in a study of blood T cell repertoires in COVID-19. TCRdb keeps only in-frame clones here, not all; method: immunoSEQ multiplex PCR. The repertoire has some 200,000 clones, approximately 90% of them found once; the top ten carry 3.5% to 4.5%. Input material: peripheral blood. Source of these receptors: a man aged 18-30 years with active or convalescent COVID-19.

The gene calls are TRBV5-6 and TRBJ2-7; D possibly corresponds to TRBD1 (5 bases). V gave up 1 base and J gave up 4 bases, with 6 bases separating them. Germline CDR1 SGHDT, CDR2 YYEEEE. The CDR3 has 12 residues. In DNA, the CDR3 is TGTGCCAGCAGCTTGCAGGGTTACGAGCAGTACGTC. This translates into CASSLQGYEQYV.

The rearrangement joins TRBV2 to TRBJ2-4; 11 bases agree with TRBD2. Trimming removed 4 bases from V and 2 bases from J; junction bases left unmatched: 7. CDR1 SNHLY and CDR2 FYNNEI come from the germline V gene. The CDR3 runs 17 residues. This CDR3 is CASSVSRLAGTKNIQYF. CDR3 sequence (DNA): TGTGCCAGCAGTGTCTCGAGACTAGCGGGAACCAAAAACATTCAGTACTTC.

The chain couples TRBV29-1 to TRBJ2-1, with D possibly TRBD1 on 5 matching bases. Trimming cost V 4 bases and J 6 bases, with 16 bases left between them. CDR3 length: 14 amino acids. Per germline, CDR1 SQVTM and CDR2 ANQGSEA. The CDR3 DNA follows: TGCAGCGTTGTAAGGCTAGGGGTGTTCAATGAGCAGTTCTTC. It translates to CSVVRLGVFNEQFF.

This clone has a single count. CDR3 DNA: TGTGCCAGCCTATGGGCACAGGGGACGTACGACTATGGCTACACCTTC. It specifies CASLWAQGTYDYGYTF. The J gene is TRBJ1-2, the V gene TRBV6-6, with 7 bases lining up with TRBD1. The CDR3 is 16 residues long. Trimming cost V 8 bases and J 3 bases; bases outside gene matches: 15. Germline CDR1 and CDR2: MNHNY and SVGAGI (reference sequence).

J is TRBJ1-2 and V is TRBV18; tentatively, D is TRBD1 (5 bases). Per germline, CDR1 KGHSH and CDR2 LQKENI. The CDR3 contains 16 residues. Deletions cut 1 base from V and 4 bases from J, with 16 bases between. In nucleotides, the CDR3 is TGTGCCAGCTCACCACGCAGGGTCCCCGTCGGCTATGGCTACACCTTC. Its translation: CASSPRRVPVGYGYTF.

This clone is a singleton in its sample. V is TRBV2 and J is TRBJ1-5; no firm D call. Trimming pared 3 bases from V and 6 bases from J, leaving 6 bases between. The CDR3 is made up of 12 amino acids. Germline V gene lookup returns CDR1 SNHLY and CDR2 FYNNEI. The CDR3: CASSDEVQPQHF. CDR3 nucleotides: TGTGCCAGCAGTGATGAGGTTCAGCCCCAGCATTTT. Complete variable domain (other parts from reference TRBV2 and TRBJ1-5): EPEVTQTPSHQVTQMGQEVILRCVPISNHLYFYWYRQILGQKVEFLVSFYNNEISEKSEIFDDQFSVERPDGSNFTLKIRSTKLEDSAMYFCASSDEVQPQHFGDGTRLSIL.

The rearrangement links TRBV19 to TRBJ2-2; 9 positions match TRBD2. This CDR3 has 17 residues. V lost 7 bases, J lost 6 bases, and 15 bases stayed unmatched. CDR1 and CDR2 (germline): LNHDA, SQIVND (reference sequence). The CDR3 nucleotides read TGTGCCAGTACGCGATTGGCGGGACTAGCAACCCCCGGGGAGCTGTTTTTT. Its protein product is CASTRLAGLATPGELFF. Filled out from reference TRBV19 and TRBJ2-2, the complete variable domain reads DGGITQSPKYLFRKEGQNVTLSCEQNLNHDAMYWYRQDPGQGLRLIYYSQIVNDFQKGDIAEGYSVSREKKESFPLTVTSAQKNPTAFYLCASTRLAGLATPGELFFGEGSRLTVL.

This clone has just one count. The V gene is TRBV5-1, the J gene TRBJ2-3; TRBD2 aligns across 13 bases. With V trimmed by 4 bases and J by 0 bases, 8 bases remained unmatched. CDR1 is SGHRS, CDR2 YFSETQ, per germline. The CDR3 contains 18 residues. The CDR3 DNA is TGCGCCAGCAGCCAGACTAGCGGGAGGATTCGGAGCACAGATACGCAGTATTTT. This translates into CASSQTSGRIRSTDTQYF.

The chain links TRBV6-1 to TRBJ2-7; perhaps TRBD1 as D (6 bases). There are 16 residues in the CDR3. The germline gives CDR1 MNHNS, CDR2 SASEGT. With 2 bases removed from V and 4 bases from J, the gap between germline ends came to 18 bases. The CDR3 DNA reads TGTGCCAGCAGTGAAAGGGGGATCAAAAGGCTTTACGAGCAGTACTTC. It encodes CASSERGIKRLYEQYF.

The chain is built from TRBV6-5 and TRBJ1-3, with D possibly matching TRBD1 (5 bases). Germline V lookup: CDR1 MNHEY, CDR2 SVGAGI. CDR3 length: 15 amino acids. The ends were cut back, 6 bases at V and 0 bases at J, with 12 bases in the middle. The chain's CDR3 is CASSGRGSSGNTIYF. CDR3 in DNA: TGTGCCAGCAGCGGGAGGGGTTCCTCTGGAAACACCATATATTTT.

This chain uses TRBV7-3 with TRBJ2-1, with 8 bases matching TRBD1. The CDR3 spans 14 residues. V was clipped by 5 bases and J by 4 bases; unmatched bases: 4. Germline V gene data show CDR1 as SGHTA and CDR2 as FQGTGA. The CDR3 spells CASSPGQAYNEQFF. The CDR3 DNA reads TGTGCCAGCAGCCCGGGACAGGCTTACAATGAGCAGTTCTTC.

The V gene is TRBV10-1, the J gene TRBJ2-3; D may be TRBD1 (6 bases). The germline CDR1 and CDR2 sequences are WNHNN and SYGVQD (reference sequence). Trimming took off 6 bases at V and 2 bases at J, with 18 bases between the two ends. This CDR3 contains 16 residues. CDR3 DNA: TGCGCCAGCAGCCCCGGGACAAGGGGTAACACAGATACGCAGTATTTT. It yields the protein CASSPGTRGNTDTQYF.

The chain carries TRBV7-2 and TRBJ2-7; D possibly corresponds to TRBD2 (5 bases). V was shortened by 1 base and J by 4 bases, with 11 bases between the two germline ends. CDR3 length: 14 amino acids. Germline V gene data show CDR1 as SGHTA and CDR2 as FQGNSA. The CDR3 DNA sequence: TGTGCCAGCAGCTTAGGCCGGGGTTGGTACGAGCAGTACTTC. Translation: CASSLGRGWYEQYF.

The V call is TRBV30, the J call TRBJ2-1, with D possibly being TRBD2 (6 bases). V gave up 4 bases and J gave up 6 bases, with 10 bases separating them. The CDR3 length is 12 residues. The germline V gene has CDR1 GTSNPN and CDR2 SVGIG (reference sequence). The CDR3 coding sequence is TGTGCCTGGAACCGGGAGCGCAATGAGCAGTTCTTC. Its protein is CAWNRERNEQFF.

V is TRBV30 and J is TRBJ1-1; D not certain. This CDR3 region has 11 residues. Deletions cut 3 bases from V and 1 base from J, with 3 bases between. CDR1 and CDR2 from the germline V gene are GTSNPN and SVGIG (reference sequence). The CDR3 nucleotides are TGTGCCTGGAGCAGGAACACTGAAGCTTTCTTT. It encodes CAWSRNTEAFF. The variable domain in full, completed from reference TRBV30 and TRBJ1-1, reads SQTIHQWPATLVQPVGSPLSLECTVEGTSNPNLYWYRQAAGRGLQLLFYSVGIGQISSEVPQNLSASRPQDRQFILSSKKLLLSDSGFYLCAWSRNTEAFFGQGTRLTVV.

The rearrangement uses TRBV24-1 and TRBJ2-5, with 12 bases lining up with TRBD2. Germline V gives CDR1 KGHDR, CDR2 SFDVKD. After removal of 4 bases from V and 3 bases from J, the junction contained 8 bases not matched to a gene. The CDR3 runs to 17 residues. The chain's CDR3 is CATSEPGRLAGEETQYF. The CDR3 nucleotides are TGTGCCACCAGTGAGCCTGGGAGACTAGCGGGAGAAGAGACCCAGTACTTC.

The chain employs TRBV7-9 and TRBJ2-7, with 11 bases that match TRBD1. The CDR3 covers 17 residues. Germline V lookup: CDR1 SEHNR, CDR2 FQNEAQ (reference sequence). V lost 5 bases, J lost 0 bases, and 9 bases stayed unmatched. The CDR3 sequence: CASSQGQGAPTSYEQYF. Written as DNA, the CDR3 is TGTGCCAGCAGCCAAGGACAGGGGGCACCGACCTCCTACGAGCAGTACTTC.

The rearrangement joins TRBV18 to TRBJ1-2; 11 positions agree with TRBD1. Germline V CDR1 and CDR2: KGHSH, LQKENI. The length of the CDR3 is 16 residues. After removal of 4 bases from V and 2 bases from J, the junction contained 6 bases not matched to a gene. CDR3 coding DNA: TGTGCCAGCTCACTAGCCGGGACAGGGGGGAACTATGGCTACACCTTC. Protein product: CASSLAGTGGNYGYTF.

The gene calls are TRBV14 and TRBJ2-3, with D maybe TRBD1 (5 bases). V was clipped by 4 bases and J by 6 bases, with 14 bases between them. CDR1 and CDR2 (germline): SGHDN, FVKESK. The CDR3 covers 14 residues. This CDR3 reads CASSLQWGLDTQYF. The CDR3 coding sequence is TGTGCCAGCAGCCTCCAGTGGGGCTTGGATACGCAGTATTTT.

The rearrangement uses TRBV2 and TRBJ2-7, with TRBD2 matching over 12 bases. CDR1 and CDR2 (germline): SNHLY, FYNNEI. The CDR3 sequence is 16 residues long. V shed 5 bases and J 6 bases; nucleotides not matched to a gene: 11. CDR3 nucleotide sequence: TGTGCCAGCAGTCTACAGGGGCCACTAGCGGGAGGCGAGCAGTACTTC. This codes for CASSLQGPLAGGEQYF.

The CDR3 loop reads CASRRGGANTEAFF. The CDR3 nucleotides read TGTGCCAGCAGGAGAGGGGGCGCGAACACTGAAGCTTTCTTT. This chain uses TRBV7-9 with TRBJ1-1, with 7 bases matching TRBD1. Germline trimming cut 6 bases from V and 1 base from J; bases unmatched to any gene: 5. CDR3 length: 14 amino acids. CDR1 is SEHNR and CDR2 is FQNEAQ in the germline V gene (reference sequence). Full variable domain (rest looked up from reference TRBV7-9 and TRBJ1-1): DTGVSQNPRHKITKRGQNVTFRCDPISEHNRLYWYRQTLGQGPEFLTYFQNEAQLEKSRLLSDRFSAERPKGSFSTLEIQRTEQGDSAMYLCASRRGGANTEAFFGQGTRLTVV.

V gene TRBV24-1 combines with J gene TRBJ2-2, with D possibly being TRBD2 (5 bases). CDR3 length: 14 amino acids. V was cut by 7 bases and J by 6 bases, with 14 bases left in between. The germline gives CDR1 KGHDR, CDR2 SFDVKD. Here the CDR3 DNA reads TGTGCCACCAGGGACTGGGATAGCGCCGGGGAGCTGTTTTTT. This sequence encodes CATRDWDSAGELFF.

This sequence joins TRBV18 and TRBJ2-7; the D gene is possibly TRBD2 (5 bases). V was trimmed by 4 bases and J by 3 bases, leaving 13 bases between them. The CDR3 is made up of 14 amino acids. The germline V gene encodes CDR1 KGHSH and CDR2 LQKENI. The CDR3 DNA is TGTGCCAGCTCACTTACAGATGCGGGCTACGAGCAGTACGTC. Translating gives CASSLTDAGYEQYV.

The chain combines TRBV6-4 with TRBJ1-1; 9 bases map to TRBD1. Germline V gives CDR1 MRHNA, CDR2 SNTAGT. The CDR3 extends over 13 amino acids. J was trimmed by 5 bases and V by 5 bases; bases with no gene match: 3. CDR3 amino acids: CASSTGGGTEAFF. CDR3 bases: TGTGCCAGCAGTACAGGGGGCGGAACTGAAGCTTTCTTT.

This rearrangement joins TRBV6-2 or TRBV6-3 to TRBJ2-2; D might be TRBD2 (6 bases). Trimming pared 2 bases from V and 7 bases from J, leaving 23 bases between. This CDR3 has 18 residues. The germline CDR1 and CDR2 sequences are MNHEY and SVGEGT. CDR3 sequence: CASSYPLGGLGVFGELFF. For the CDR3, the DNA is TGTGCCAGCAGTTACCCCCTTGGGGGGTTGGGGGTATTCGGGGAGCTGTTTTTT.

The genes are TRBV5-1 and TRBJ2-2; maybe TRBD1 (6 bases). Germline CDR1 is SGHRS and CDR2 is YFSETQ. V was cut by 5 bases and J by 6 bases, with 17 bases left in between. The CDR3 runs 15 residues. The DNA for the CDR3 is TGCGCCAGCAGATCCGGAAGGGGACAATCCGGGGAGCTGTTTTTT. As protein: CASRSGRGQSGELFF.

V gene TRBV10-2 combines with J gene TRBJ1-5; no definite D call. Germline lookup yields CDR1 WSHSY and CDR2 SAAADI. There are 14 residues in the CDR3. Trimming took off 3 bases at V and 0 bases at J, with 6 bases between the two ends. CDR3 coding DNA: TGCGCCAGCAGTGATACAGATAGCAATCAGCCCCAGCATTTT. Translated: CASSDTDSNQPQHF.

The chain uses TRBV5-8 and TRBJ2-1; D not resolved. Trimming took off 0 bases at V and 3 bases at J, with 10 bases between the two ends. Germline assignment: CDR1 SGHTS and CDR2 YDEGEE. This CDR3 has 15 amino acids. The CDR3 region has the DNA TGTGCCAGCAGCTTGGTGGCACCTTTCTACAATGAGCAGTTCTTC. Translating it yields CASSLVAPFYNEQFF.

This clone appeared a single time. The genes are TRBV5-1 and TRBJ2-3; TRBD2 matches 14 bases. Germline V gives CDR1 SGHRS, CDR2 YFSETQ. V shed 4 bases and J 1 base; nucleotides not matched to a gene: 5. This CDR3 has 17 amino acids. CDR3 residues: CASSLGTSGGRTDTQYF. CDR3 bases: TGCGCCAGCAGCCTTGGGACTAGCGGGGGCCGCACAGATACGCAGTATTTT.

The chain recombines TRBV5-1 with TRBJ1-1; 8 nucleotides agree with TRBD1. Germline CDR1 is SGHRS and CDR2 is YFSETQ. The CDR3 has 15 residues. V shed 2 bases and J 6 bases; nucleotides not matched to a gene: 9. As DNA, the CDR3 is TGCGCCAGCAGCTTCACACAGGGGGGTACGGCTGAAGCTTTCTTT. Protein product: CASSFTQGGTAEAFF. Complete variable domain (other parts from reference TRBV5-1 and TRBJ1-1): KAGVTQTPRYLIKTRGQQVTLSCSPISGHRSVSWYQQTPGQGLQFLFEYFSETQRNKGNFPGRFSGRQFSNSRSEMNVSTLELGDSALYLCASSFTQGGTAEAFFGQGTRLTVV.

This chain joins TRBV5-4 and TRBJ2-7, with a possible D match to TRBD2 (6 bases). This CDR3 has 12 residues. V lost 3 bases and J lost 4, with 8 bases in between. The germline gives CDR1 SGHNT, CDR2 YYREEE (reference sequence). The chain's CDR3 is CASSSGTYEQYV. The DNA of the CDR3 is TGTGCCAGCAGCTCCGGGACTTACGAGCAGTACGTC.

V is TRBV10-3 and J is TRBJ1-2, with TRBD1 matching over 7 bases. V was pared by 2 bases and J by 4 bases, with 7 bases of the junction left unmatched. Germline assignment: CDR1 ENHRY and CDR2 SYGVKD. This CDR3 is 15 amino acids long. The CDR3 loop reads CAISEGGRGAYGYTF. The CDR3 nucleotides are TGTGCCATCAGTGAGGGGGGCAGGGGGGCCTATGGCTACACCTTC.